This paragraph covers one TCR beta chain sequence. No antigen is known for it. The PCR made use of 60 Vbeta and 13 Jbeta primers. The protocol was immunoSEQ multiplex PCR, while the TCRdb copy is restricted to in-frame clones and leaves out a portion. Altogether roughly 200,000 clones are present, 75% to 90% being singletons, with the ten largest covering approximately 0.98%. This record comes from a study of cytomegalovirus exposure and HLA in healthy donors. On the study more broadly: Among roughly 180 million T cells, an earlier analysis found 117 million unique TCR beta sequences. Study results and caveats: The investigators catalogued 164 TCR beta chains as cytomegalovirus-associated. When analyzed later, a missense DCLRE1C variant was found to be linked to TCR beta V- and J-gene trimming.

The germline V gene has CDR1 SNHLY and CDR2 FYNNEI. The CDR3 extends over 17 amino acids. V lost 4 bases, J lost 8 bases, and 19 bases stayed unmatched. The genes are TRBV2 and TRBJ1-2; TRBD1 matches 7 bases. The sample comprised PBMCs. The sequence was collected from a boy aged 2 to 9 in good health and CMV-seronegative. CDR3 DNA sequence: TGTGCCAGCAGTGGGAGTAGAGGGGGCTCGGTAGTTCTCGGCTACACCTTC. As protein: CASSGSRGGSVVLGYTF.